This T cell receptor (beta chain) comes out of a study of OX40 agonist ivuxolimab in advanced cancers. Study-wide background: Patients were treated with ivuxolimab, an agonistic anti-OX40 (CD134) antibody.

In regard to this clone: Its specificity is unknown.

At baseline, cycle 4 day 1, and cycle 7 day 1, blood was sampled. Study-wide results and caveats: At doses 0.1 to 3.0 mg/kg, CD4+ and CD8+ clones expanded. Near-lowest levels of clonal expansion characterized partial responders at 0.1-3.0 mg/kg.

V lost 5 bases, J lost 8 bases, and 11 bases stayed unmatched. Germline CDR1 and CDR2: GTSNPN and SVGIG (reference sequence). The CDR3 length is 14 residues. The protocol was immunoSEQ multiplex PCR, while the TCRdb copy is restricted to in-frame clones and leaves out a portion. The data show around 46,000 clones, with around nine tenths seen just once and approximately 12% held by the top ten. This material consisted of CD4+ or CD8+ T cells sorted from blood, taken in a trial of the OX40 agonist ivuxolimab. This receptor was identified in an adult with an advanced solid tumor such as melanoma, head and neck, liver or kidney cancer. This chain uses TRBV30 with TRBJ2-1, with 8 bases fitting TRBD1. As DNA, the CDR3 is TGTGCCTGGTTCAGGGGGCTGGGGGTGGATGAGCAGTTCTTC. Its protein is CAWFRGLGVDEQFF.